Sequencing of this T cell receptor beta chain was carried out in a study of cytomegalovirus exposure and HLA in healthy donors. Study-level information: As an earlier analysis found, roughly 170 million T cells yielded fewer than 130 million unique TCR beta sequences.

Concerning this clone itself: What it recognizes is unknown.

The PCR used 60 Vbeta and 13 Jbeta primers. Some clones are missing from TCRdb's copy, which holds only in-frame ones; the method was immunoSEQ multiplex PCR. The repertoire includes approximately 220,000 clones, approximately 80% of them detected once, and 2.5% to 3.5% sits in the top ten. Study-level points and caveats: Researchers reported from a later analysis that most CMV-associated TCR beta chains appeared HLA-restricted. In vitro work confirmed that three CMV-associated chains recognize CMV antigens.

The sequence derives from a man aged 25 to 40 in good health and CMV-seronegative. The specimen sequenced was PBMCs.

The DNA for the CDR3 is TGTGCCAGCATGGTAGACTATAATTCACCCCTCCACTTT. This codes for CASMVDYNSPLHF. J is TRBJ1-6 and V is TRBV2; D call uncertain. Germline-derived CDR1 and CDR2 are SNHLY and FYNNEI. The CDR3 loop spans 13 amino acids. The V and J ends lost 7 bases and 3 bases respectively, with 7 bases between them.